This section outlines one T cell receptor beta chain sequence together with its context. TCRdb fed the 5' RACE reads into MiXCR, producing one record per CDR3 protein. Altogether 60,000 or so distinct CDR3 sequences are present, approximately 11% being singletons, with the ten largest covering about 9.7%. The entry originates in a study of early T cells in non-severe SARS-CoV-2 infection. J lost 5 bases, V lost 6 bases, and 12 bases had no gene match. The CDR3 is 16 amino acids. CDR1 and CDR2 (germline): SEHNR, FQNEAQ (reference sequence). Specimen: whole blood. The clonotype was recovered from an adult who was a healthcare worker with PCR-confirmed SARS-CoV-2 infection or an uninfected control (not recorded which). The V and J genes are TRBV7-9 and TRBJ2-7; TRBD2 matches 11 bases. The CDR3 sequence is CASSSTGLADPHEQYF. CDR3 coding DNA: TGTGCCAGCAGTTCAACGGGACTAGCGGACCCCCACGAGCAGTACTTC. The full variable domain, completed using reference TRBV7-9 and TRBJ2-7, is DTGVSQNPRHKITKRGQNVTFRCDPISEHNRLYWYRQTLGQGPEFLTYFQNEAQLEKSRLLSDRFSAERPKGSFSTLEIQRTEQGDSAMYLCASSSTGLADPHEQYFGPGTRLTVT.